These 18 T cell receptor beta chains originate from one sample sequenced in a study of siplizumab effects on memory and regulatory T cells. Data came from immunoSEQ multiplex PCR; TCRdb stores just in-frame clones and leaves some out. The sample has some 62,000 clones; around 80% are singletons. Sequencing was carried out using memory CD4+ T cells sorted from blood. The source of these receptors is a human donor in good health.

This chain connects TRBV6-5 to TRBJ1-1; D is unresolved. The V end lost 6 bases, the J end lost 0 bases, and 8 bases lay between the germline ends. CDR1 and CDR2 from the germline V gene are MNHEY and SVGAGI. The CDR3 has 13 residues. The CDR3 loop is CASRLGMNTEAFF. The CDR3 region has the DNA TGTGCCAGCAGGCTAGGTATGAACACTGAAGCTTTCTTT.

The V gene is TRBV27, the J gene TRBJ1-2; D not resolved. Germline CDR1 is MNHEY and CDR2 is SMNVEV (reference sequence). The CDR3 contains 14 residues. Trimming shortened V by 4 bases and J by 7 bases, and 16 bases separated the two germline ends. DNA for the CDR3: TGTGCCAGCAGTTCTTTTACCTTTGTTGGTGGCTACACCTTC. Its protein product is CASSSFTFVGGYTF.

This clone was counted a few times. This chain connects TRBV5-1 to TRBJ2-1; D uncertain. The CDR3 extends over 14 amino acids. Germline V gives CDR1 SGHRS, CDR2 YFSETQ. Trimming left V 5 bases short and J 4 bases short, with 13 bases between. The CDR3 DNA is TGCGCCAGCAGTCCCCCCCCACAATACAATGAGCAGTTCTTC. It is translated as CASSPPPQYNEQFF. Variable domain in full (rest from reference TRBV5-1 and TRBJ2-1): KAGVTQTPRYLIKTRGQQVTLSCSPISGHRSVSWYQQTPGQGLQFLFEYFSETQRNKGNFPGRFSGRQFSNSRSEMNVSTLELGDSALYLCASSPPPQYNEQFFGPGTRLTVL.

CDR3 region: CASSLGKGARDNEKLFF. The CDR3 nucleotides read TGCGCCAGCAGCCTGGGGAAAGGAGCTCGTGATAATGAAAAACTGTTTTTT. The chain recombines TRBV5-1 with TRBJ1-4; no firm D call. The CDR3 sequence is 17 residues long. The V gene lost 4 bases and the J gene lost 4 bases, with 20 bases spanning the gap. Per the germline V gene, CDR1 is SGHRS and CDR2 is YFSETQ. Full variable domain (missing parts from reference TRBV5-1 and TRBJ1-4): KAGVTQTPRYLIKTRGQQVTLSCSPISGHRSVSWYQQTPGQGLQFLFEYFSETQRNKGNFPGRFSGRQFSNSRSEMNVSTLELGDSALYLCASSLGKGARDNEKLFFGSGTQLSVL.

The chain recombines TRBV21-1 with TRBJ1-2. TRBV21-1 is marked as a pseudogene. The CDR3 spans 16 residues. CDR3: CASSKPHLGQLYGYTF. The CDR3 DNA reads as TGTGCCAGCAGCAAACCTCACTTAGGGCAGCTTTATGGCTACACCTTC.

Points on this clone: Other nucleotide sequences in the sample specify the same CDR3. This rearrangement joins TRBV10-1 to TRBJ1-1; D is unresolved. V lost 3 bases, J lost 5 bases, and 10 bases lay in between. The CDR3 is 13 residues long. The germline gives CDR1 WNHNN, CDR2 SYGVQD (reference sequence). DNA of the CDR3: TGCGCCAGCAGTGACCAAGGGAGGACTGAAGCTTTCTTT. The encoded protein is CASSDQGRTEAFF.

The chain links TRBV4-1 to TRBJ1-2; D not resolved. This CDR3 is built from 13 residues. Germline lookup yields CDR1 MGHRA and CDR2 YSYEKL. Trimming took off 3 bases at V and 8 bases at J, with 13 bases between the two ends. The CDR3 bases are TGCGCCAGCAGCCACGAGACGGAGGCGGGCTACACCTTC. Its translation is CASSHETEAGYTF.

The gene calls are TRBV7-9 and TRBJ2-5, with D perhaps being TRBD1 or TRBD2 (5 bases each). Trimming stripped 6 bases from V and 5 bases from J, with 19 bases between. Germline loops: CDR1 SEHNR, CDR2 FQNEAQ (reference sequence). The CDR3 sequence is 15 residues long. Here the CDR3 reads CASRERGYQGETQYF. The DNA for the CDR3 is TGTGCCAGCAGGGAGAGGGGTTATCAAGGGGAGACCCAGTACTTC.

A few counts support this clone. This chain connects TRBV10-3 to TRBJ2-6; D unclear. V was clipped by 11 bases and J by 3 bases, with 14 bases between them. This CDR3 comprises 14 residues. Germline V gene sequence: CDR1 ENHRY, CDR2 SYGVKD. CDR3 nucleotides: TGTGCCGCCTCGTCGGCCGGTGGGGCCAACGTCCTGACTTTC. Translating gives CAASSAGGANVLTF.

The chain uses TRBV4-2 and TRBJ2-5; 8 bases are a match to TRBD1. The J segment lost 5 bases and the V segment lost 0 bases, leaving 5 bases of the junction unmatched. Germline lookup yields CDR1 LGHNA and CDR2 YNFKEQ. CDR3 length equals 15 residues. The CDR3 DNA reads as TGTGCCAGCAGCCAAGATCAGGGGGCAGGGGAGACCCAGTACTTC. The encoded protein is CASSQDQGAGETQYF.

As regards this clone: The sample carries other DNA sequences with the same CDR3. This chain uses TRBV5-5 with TRBJ1-1; D remains ambiguous. The CDR3 length is 14 residues. Germline CDR1 and CDR2: SGHKS and YYEKEE (reference sequence). Trimming stripped 1 base from V and 0 bases from J, with 7 bases between. CDR3: CASSLFRMNTEAFF. The CDR3 DNA sequence: TGTGCCAGCAGCTTGTTCAGGATGAACACTGAAGCTTTCTTT. The full variable domain, with the rest looked up from reference TRBV5-5 and TRBJ1-1, is DAGVTQSPTHLIKTRGQQVTLRCSPISGHKSVSWYQQVLGQGPQFIFQYYEKEERGRGNFPDRFSARQFPNYSSELNVNALLLGDSALYLCASSLFRMNTEAFFGQGTRLTVV.

The chain joins TRBV19 to TRBJ1-1; 7 bases are a match to TRBD1. The CDR3 consists of 14 residues. The germline V gene encodes CDR1 LNHDA and CDR2 SQIVND (reference sequence). Unmatched junction bases numbered 8, after V lost 6 bases and J lost 4 bases. CDR3 loop: CASSFNDRATEAFF. CDR3 sequence (DNA): TGTGCCAGTAGCTTCAACGACAGGGCCACTGAAGCTTTCTTT. Using reference TRBV19 and TRBJ1-1 for the parts outside the CDR3, the full variable domain is DGGITQSPKYLFRKEGQNVTLSCEQNLNHDAMYWYRQDPGQGLRLIYYSQIVNDFQKGDIAEGYSVSREKKESFPLTVTSAQKNPTAFYLCASSFNDRATEAFFGQGTRLTVV.

The V call is TRBV10-1, the J call TRBJ1-1, with D uncertain. The V gene's germline CDR1 is WNHNN and CDR2 SYGVQD (reference sequence). The CDR3 contains 13 residues. The V gene lost 0 bases and the J gene lost 5 bases, with 7 bases spanning the gap. The CDR3 spells CASSESPSTEAFF. The CDR3 bases are TGCGCCAGCAGTGAGTCCCCGAGTACTGAAGCTTTCTTT.

This chain joins TRBV19 and TRBJ1-3; D gene ambiguous. Trimming left V 1 base short and J 2 bases short, with 12 bases between. The germline gives CDR1 LNHDA, CDR2 SQIVND (reference sequence). There are 16 residues in the CDR3. CDR3 loop: CASSIVPGSAGNTIYF. The CDR3 coding sequence is TGTGCCAGTAGTATAGTCCCCGGGAGCGCTGGAAACACCATATATTTT.

This clone was seen only once. The rearrangement uses TRBV5-5 and TRBJ1-4; tentatively, D is TRBD1 (6 bases). With 2 bases removed from V and 8 bases from J, the gap between germline ends came to 10 bases. Per germline, CDR1 SGHKS and CDR2 YYEKEE (reference sequence). The CDR3 length is 13 residues. The CDR3 DNA reads TGTGCCAGCAGCTTCGGGACATTAGAAAAACTGTTTTTT. Translation: CASSFGTLEKLFF.

The chain links TRBV6-1 to TRBJ2-7, with 7 bases identical to TRBD1. With 6 bases clipped from V and 2 bases from J, the junction kept 4 bases outside the gene matches. This CDR3 is 13 amino acids long. CDR1 is MNHNS and CDR2 is SASEGT in the germline V gene. The CDR3 is CASRYRGPYEQYF. The CDR3 DNA follows: TGTGCCAGCAGATACAGGGGACCCTACGAGCAGTACTTC.

The chain recombines TRBV9 with TRBJ2-5; no clear D. The CDR3 is 14 residues long. With 4 bases removed from V and 0 bases from J, the gap between germline ends came to 10 bases. Germline lookup yields CDR1 SGDLS and CDR2 YYNGEE. The CDR3 DNA follows: TGTGCCAGCAGCCTAGGTCTGAACCAAGAGACCCAGTACTTC. The encoded protein is CASSLGLNQETQYF.

This chain joins TRBV6-6 and TRBJ2-3; no firm D call. Germline V gene data show CDR1 as MNHNY and CDR2 as SVGAGI (reference sequence). This CDR3 region has 13 residues. The germline V and J ends were trimmed by 0 bases and 8 bases, with 9 bases remaining between them. CDR3 sequence (DNA): TGTGCCAGCAGTTACTCAGGCTTGGGTACGCAGTATTTT. Residues: CASSYSGLGTQYF.